Described below is a single T cell receptor (beta chain) sequence and its context. This record comes from a study of T cell changes during pregnancy in multiple sclerosis. Method: immunoSEQ multiplex PCR; TCRdb's copy keeps in-frame clones and lacks some. Among around 75,000 clones listed, around 94% were seen once. The sample in question was CD4+ T cells from peripheral blood mononuclear cells, obtained after pregnancy. This TCR was sampled from a female donor with multiple sclerosis, enrolled in a pregnancy study.

The CDR3 spells CASSLPSGTTDTQYF. Here the CDR3 DNA reads TGCGCCAGCAGCTTGCCTAGCGGAACCACAGATACGCAGTATTTT. This chain links TRBV5-1 with TRBJ2-3; 7 bases fit TRBD2. This CDR3 spans 15 amino acids. V lost 1 base to trimming and J lost 2 bases; unmatched junction nucleotides: 4. Germline V gene data show CDR1 as SGHRS and CDR2 as YFSETQ.